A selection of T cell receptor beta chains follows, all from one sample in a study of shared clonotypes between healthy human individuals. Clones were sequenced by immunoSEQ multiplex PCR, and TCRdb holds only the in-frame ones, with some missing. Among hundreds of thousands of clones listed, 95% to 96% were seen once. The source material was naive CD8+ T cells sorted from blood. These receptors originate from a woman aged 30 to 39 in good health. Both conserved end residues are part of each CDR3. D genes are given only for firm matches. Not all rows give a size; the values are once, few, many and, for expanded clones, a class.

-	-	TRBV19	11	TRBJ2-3	TGTGCCAGCACCTCAGGGGATACGCAGTATTTT	CASTSGDTQYF
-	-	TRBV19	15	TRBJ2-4	TGTGCCAGTATCGACCGACAGGGCGGGAGAAACATTCAGTACTTC	CASIDRQGGRNIQYF
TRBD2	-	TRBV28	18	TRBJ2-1	TGTGCCAGCAGTTTTCCTTCGATGGGACTAGGGGTATACAATGAGCAGTTCTTC	CASSFPSMGLGVYNEQFF
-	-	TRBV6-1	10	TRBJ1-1	TGTGCCAGCCGCCAGTCTGAAGCTTTCTTT	CASRQSEAFF
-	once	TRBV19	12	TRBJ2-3	TGTGCCAGTAGTCTCGGCACAGATACGCAGTATTTT	CASSLGTDTQYF
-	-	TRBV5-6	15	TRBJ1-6	TGTGCCAGCAGCTTGGCCTTCGGATTGGGATCACCCCTCCACTTT	CASSLAFGLGSPLHF
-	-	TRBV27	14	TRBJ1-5	TGTGCCAGCAGTCCCATGAGAGGCCATCAGCCCCAGCATTTT	CASSPMRGHQPQHF
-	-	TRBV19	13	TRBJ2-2	TGTGCCAGTAGTAGGGAGGCCACCGGGGAGCTGTTTTTT	CASSREATGELFF
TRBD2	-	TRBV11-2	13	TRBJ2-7	TGTGCCAGCAGCCCGACTAGCAGATACGAGCAGTACTTC	CASSPTSRYEQYF
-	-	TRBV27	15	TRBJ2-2	TGTGCCAGCAGTTCTAGGTCGGGATGGGACGGGGAGCTGTTTTTT	CASSSRSGWDGELFF
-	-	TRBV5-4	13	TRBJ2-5	TGTGCCAGCAGCTTGGTCCAGGAAGAGACCCAGTACTTC	CASSLVQEETQYF
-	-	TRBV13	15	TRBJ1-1	TGTGCCAGCAGCCCCGTGACAGGTTTGAACACTGAAGCTTTCTTT	CASSPVTGLNTEAFF
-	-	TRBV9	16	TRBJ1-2	TGTGCCAGCAGCCAGAGGTCGACGGGGCTTTTCTATGGCTACACCTTC	CASSQRSTGLFYGYTF
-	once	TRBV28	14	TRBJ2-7	TGTGCCAGCAGTTTGGAAATAGGGATCCACGAGCAGTACTTC	CASSLEIGIHEQYF
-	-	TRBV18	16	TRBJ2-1	TGTGCCAGCCTCTCACCGCTGGACCGGGAGCCCGATGAGCAGTTCTTC	CASLSPLDREPDEQFF
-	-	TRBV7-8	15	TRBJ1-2	TGTGCCAGCAGCGTAGGTAGGGTGGAAGTCTATGGCTACACCTTC	CASSVGRVEVYGYTF
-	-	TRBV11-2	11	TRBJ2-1	TGTGCCAGCAGCTACGGTCCGAGGCAGTTCTTC	CASSYGPRQFF
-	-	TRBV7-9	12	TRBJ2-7	TGTGCCAGCAGCTTAACGGATTACGAGCAGTACTTC	CASSLTDYEQYF
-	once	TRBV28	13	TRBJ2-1	TGTGCCAGCAGTTTACTGAAGGGTAATGAGCAGTTCTTC	CASSLLKGNEQFF
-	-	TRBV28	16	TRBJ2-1	TGTGCCAGCAGTTCACCCGGGACCCAAGCCCGTAATGAGCAGTTCTTC	CASSSPGTQARNEQFF
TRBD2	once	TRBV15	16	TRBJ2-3	TGTGCCACCAGCAGAGATACTAGCGGGACCCGCCATACGCAGTATTTT	CATSRDTSGTRHTQYF
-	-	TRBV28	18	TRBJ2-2	TGTGCCAGCAGTTCCCCCCTTGGATATATCAGGGACACCGGGGAGCTGTTTTTT	CASSSPLGYIRDTGELFF
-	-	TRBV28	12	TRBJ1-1	TGTGCCAGCAGTCCCTCGTACACTGAAGCTTTCTTT	CASSPSYTEAFF
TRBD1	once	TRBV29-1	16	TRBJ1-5	TGCAGCGTTAAGGGACAGGGGACCGAAGGCAATCAGCCCCAGCATTTT	CSVKGQGTEGNQPQHF
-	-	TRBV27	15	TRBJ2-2	TGTGCCAGCAGTTTTTGGGCGATGAACACCGGGGAGCTGTTTTTT	CASSFWAMNTGELFF
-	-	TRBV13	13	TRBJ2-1	TGTGCCAGCAAGACCAGCTCCTACAATGAGCAGTTCTTC	CASKTSSYNEQFF
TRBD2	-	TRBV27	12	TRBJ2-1	TGTGCCAGCAGTTTTCTGGCGGGAGCTCAGTTCTTC	CASSFLAGAQFF
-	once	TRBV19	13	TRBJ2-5	TGTGCCAGTAGTACCGGAGAAGTGGAGACCCAGTACTTC	CASSTGEVETQYF
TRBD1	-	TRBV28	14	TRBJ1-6	TGTGCCAGTTGGACAGGGAACCCCTATTCACCCCTCCACTTT	CASWTGNPYSPLHF
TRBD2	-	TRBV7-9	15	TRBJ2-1	TGTGCCAGCAGCTTCAGCGGGATCTCCTACAATGAGCAGTTCTTC	CASSFSGISYNEQFF
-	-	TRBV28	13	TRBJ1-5	TGTGCCAATACCGGGCCTAGCAATCAGCCCCAGCATTTT	CANTGPSNQPQHF
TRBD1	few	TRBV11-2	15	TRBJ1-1	TGTGCCAGCAGCTTGACAGGGGGCCCTAACACTGAAGCTTTCTTT	CASSLTGGPNTEAFF
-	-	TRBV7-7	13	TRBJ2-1	TGTGCCAGCAGCTTAACGCAGTACAATGAGCAGTTCTTC	CASSLTQYNEQFF
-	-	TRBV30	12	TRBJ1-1	TGTGCCTGGAGCGGGGGGGGTACTGAAGCTTTCTTT	CAWSGGGTEAFF
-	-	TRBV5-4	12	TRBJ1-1	TGTGCCAGCAGCTTACAGGGCGCTGAAGCTTTCTTT	CASSLQGAEAFF